Sequencing of this T cell receptor beta chain was carried out in a study of T cells after posttransplantation cyclophosphamide. V was pared by 1 base and J by 2 bases, with 4 bases of the junction left unmatched. The germline CDR1 and CDR2 sequences are SQVTM and ANQGSEA. CDR3 length equals 16 residues. Cyclophosphamide on days +3 and +4 followed busulfan-fludarabine conditioning and a marrow graft. In this sample, this clone turned up many times. Antigen: not known. Study conclusions and caveats: After PTCy, TRB diversity resembled that of CNI/methotrexate controls.

TCRdb keeps only in-frame clones here, not all; method: immunoSEQ multiplex PCR. The sample shows approximately 15,000 clones, none of them appearing just once. The sequencing here drew on PBMCs, taken after allogeneic stem cell transplant with posttransplant cyclophosphamide. The chain combines TRBV29-1 with TRBJ2-5; 13 bases align to TRBD2. The source of this sequence is a female patient between 30 and 45 years old who received an allogeneic stem cell transplant from a related donor, was CMV-positive, and had no GVHD. Some T cells may possibly be graft donor cells. CDR3 nucleotide sequence: TGCAGCGTTGAAGGACTAGCGGGAGGTCGGCAAGAGACCCAGTACTTC. It translates to CSVEGLAGGRQETQYF.